These T cell receptor beta chains were read from a single sample in a study of human T cells and chemical hapten exposure. TCRdb reprocessed the RACE reads via MiXCR and lists one record per CDR3 protein. The profile shows about 340,000 distinct CDR3 sequences, 5.5% to 8% of them singletons. Specimen: whole blood, collected in connection with sensitization to the hapten diphenylcyclopropenone (DPC). These receptors were obtained from a young woman with alopecia areata. Some clones in this sample may be carry-over from other donors' samples. CDR3s include the opening cysteine and the closing phenylalanine or tryptophan. D genes are given only for firm matches. Clone size is shown for a subset of rows, as once, few, many or a class of expanded clone.

size: .; J: TRBJ2-1; D: .; V: TRBV12-3/TRBV12-4; CDR3: CASSRADEQFF; DNA: TGTGCCAGCAGCCGGGCCGATGAGCAGTTCTTC
size: many; J: TRBJ1-1; D: TRBD1; V: TRBV6-5; CDR3: CASSYTQQGINTEAFF; DNA: TGTGCCAGCAGTTACACCCAACAGGGGATCAACACTGAAGCTTTCTTT
size: few; J: TRBJ2-7; D: .; V: TRBV12-3/TRBV12-4; CDR3: CASSLVGPGRVEQYF; DNA: TGTGCCAGCAGTTTAGTGGGGCCCGGCAGGGTCGAGCAGTACTTC
size: few; J: TRBJ2-7; D: .; V: TRBV28; CDR3: CASSLNSGEQYF; DNA: TGTGCCAGCAGTTTAAATTCCGGGGAGCAGTACTTC
size: many; J: TRBJ2-2; D: .; V: TRBV7-9; CDR3: CASSLFGGPMVTGELFF; DNA: TGTGCCAGCAGCTTGTTTGGGGGCCCGATGGTAACCGGGGAGCTGTTTTTT
size: few; J: TRBJ1-4; D: .; V: TRBV20-1; CDR3: CSALGRSNEKLFF; DNA: TGCAGTGCTCTTGGACGGAGTAATGAAAAACTGTTTTTT
size: .; J: TRBJ1-1; D: TRBD1; V: TRBV28; CDR3: CASSPRGQGFNTEAFF; DNA: TGTGCCAGCAGTCCGCGAGGACAGGGATTTAACACTGAAGCTTTCTTT
size: many; J: TRBJ2-5; D: .; V: TRBV20-1; CDR3: CSARGGGEETQYF; DNA: TGCAGTGCTAGAGGTGGAGGGGAAGAGACCCAGTACTTC
size: many; J: TRBJ2-1; D: TRBD2; V: TRBV3-1; CDR3: CASSQDISGGPIHF; DNA: TGTGCCAGCAGCCAAGATATCAGCGGGGGCCCGATTCACTTC
size: many; J: TRBJ1-5; D: .; V: TRBV12-5; CDR3: CASGLQSRGNQPQHF; DNA: TGTGCTAGTGGTTTACAATCAAGGGGCAATCAGCCCCAGCATTTT
size: .; J: TRBJ1-4; D: .; V: TRBV7-8; CDR3: CASRMRPTNEKLFF; DNA: TGTGCCAGCAGAATGCGTCCAACTAATGAAAAACTGTTTTTT
size: .; J: TRBJ1-2; D: .; V: TRBV5-8; CDR3: CASSLEFSRGGGYTF; DNA: TGTGCCAGCAGCTTGGAGTTTAGCCGGGGAGGCGGCTACACCTTC
size: many; J: TRBJ2-1; D: .; V: TRBV29-1; CDR3: CSVEYWQNNEQFF; DNA: TGCAGCGTTGAATACTGGCAAAACAATGAGCAGTTCTTC
size: few; J: TRBJ2-2; D: TRBD2; V: TRBV28; CDR3: CASSPGLAGGPIGELFF; DNA: TGTGCCAGCAGCCCGGGACTAGCGGGGGGACCTATCGGGGAGCTGTTTTTT
size: few; J: TRBJ1-1; D: TRBD1; V: TRBV4-3; CDR3: CASSQGVGTGGGTTGTEAFF; DNA: TGCGCCAGCAGCCAAGGGGTGGGTACAGGGGGCGGAACAACAGGAACTGAAGCTTTCTTT
size: .; J: TRBJ2-3; D: TRBD2; V: TRBV25-1; CDR3: CASSLYGRGSSTDTQYF; DNA: TGTGCCAGCAGCCTGTACGGGAGGGGCTCTAGCACAGATACGCAGTATTTT
size: few; J: TRBJ1-2; D: TRBD1; V: TRBV2; CDR3: CASSVTGDGYTF; DNA: TGTGCCAGCAGCGTTACAGGGGATGGCTACACCTTC
size: few; J: TRBJ1-1; D: .; V: TRBV5-1; CDR3: CASSFVGDTEAFF; DNA: TGTGCCAGCAGTTTTGTAGGGGATACTGAAGCTTTCTTT
size: many; J: TRBJ1-6; D: .; V: TRBV6-5; CDR3: CASSYSGSTGLTLHF; DNA: TGTGCCAGCAGTTACTCCGGGTCGACCGGCTTAACCCTCCACTTT
size: .; J: TRBJ2-7; D: TRBD1; V: TRBV6-5; CDR3: CASSPDRALAEQYF; DNA: TGTGCCAGCAGCCCAGACAGGGCCCTCGCCGAGCAGTACTTC
size: .; J: TRBJ1-4; D: .; V: TRBV10-3; CDR3: CAISDRGEKLFF; DNA: TGTGCCATCAGTGATCGGGGGGAAAAACTGTTTTTT
size: .; J: TRBJ1-6; D: .; V: TRBV10-3; CDR3: CAISAGNPSSYNSPLHF; DNA: TGTGCCATCAGTGCTGGCAACCCAAGCTCCTATAATTCACCCCTCCACTTT
size: many; J: TRBJ1-1; D: .; V: TRBV28; CDR3: CASSQRMNTEAFF; DNA: TGTGCCAGCAGTCAGAGGATGAACACTGAAGCTTTCTTT
size: many; J: TRBJ1-1; D: .; V: TRBV25-1; CDR3: CASSESLAPVEAFF; DNA: TGTGCCAGCAGTGAATCCCTCGCTCCCGTCGAGGCTTTCTTT
size: few; J: TRBJ2-3; D: TRBD2; V: TRBV12-3/TRBV12-4; CDR3: CASSLGGASGFTDTQYF; DNA: TGTGCCAGCAGTTTAGGGGGCGCTAGCGGCTTCACAGATACGCAGTATTTT
size: few; J: TRBJ2-5; D: .; V: TRBV12-3/TRBV12-4; CDR3: CASSLNSPRETQYF; DNA: TGTGCCAGCAGTTTAAACAGCCCGAGGGAGACCCAGTACTTC
size: many; J: TRBJ2-5; D: .; V: TRBV24-1; CDR3: CATSDKDKEWTQYF; DNA: TGTGCCACCAGTGACAAGGACAAAGAGTGGACCCAGTACTTC
size: many; J: TRBJ2-1; D: TRBD2; V: TRBV6-2/TRBV6-3; CDR3: CASSRGLVGEQFF; DNA: TGTGCCAGCAGTAGAGGACTAGTGGGTGAGCAGTTCTTC
size: many; J: TRBJ2-7; D: .; V: TRBV28; CDR3: CASSWEGGPYEQYF; DNA: TGTGCCAGCAGTTGGGAAGGAGGACCCTACGAGCAGTACTTC
size: few; J: TRBJ2-7; D: .; V: TRBV7-2; CDR3: CASSAWGTPAYEQYF; DNA: TGTGCCAGCAGCGCCTGGGGGACCCCGGCCTACGAGCAGTACTTC
size: few; J: TRBJ2-3; D: TRBD2; V: TRBV7-2; CDR3: CASSPGLAGGPVPDTQYF; DNA: TGTGCCAGCAGCCCGGGACTAGCGGGGGGGCCGGTCCCAGATACGCAGTATTTT
size: .; J: TRBJ2-3; D: TRBD2; V: TRBV27; CDR3: CASSFNDGLAGGDTDTQYF; DNA: TGTGCCAGCAGTTTCAACGATGGACTAGCGGGGGGGGACACAGATACGCAGTATTTT
size: .; J: TRBJ1-4; D: .; V: TRBV20-1; CDR3: CSATEQSAGSKLFF; DNA: TGCAGTGCTACCGAGCAGTCGGCAGGGTCTAAACTGTTTTTT
size: .; J: TRBJ2-7; D: .; V: TRBV10-3; CDR3: CAISESARSSYEQYF; DNA: TGTGCCATCAGTGAGTCGGCTCGAAGCTCCTACGAGCAGTACTTC
size: few; J: TRBJ1-5; D: TRBD1; V: TRBV7-8; CDR3: CASSSSPGTGLKPQHF; DNA: TGTGCCAGCAGCTCCTCACCCGGGACAGGGTTAAAGCCCCAGCATTTT
size: .; J: TRBJ1-1; D: .; V: TRBV6-6; CDR3: CASSYEQGGTEAFF; DNA: TGTGCCAGCAGTTACGAACAGGGAGGCACTGAAGCTTTCTTT
size: .; J: TRBJ1-1; D: .; V: TRBV3-1; CDR3: CASSQDPGREAFF; DNA: TGTGCCAGCAGCCAAGATCCCGGCCGTGAAGCTTTCTTT
size: .; J: TRBJ2-6; D: .; V: TRBV6-6; CDR3: CASILKGAGANVLTF; DNA: TGTGCCAGCATTCTGAAGGGGGCTGGGGCCAACGTCCTGACTTTC
size: many; J: TRBJ2-3; D: .; V: TRBV5-6; CDR3: CASSLRQGSDTQYF; DNA: TGTGCCAGCAGCTTGAGGCAGGGTTCAGATACGCAGTATTTT
size: .; J: TRBJ1-1; D: .; V: TRBV2; CDR3: CASTSGAARGAFF; DNA: TGTGCCAGCACGTCAGGGGCTGCGCGAGGAGCTTTCTTT
size: few; J: TRBJ1-4; D: TRBD1; V: TRBV4-2; CDR3: CASSQDTGAGEKLFF; DNA: TGTGCCAGCAGCCAGGACACAGGGGCAGGGGAAAAACTGTTTTTT
size: many; J: TRBJ2-7; D: .; V: TRBV2; CDR3: CASSVLDYEQYF; DNA: TGTGCCAGTTCGGTTCTAGATTACGAGCAGTACTTC
size: many; J: TRBJ1-4; D: .; V: TRBV6-5; CDR3: CASSGQSYEKLFF; DNA: TGTGCCAGCTCTGGTCAGTCGTATGAAAAACTGTTTTTT
size: few; J: TRBJ1-6; D: .; V: TRBV6-6; CDR3: CASSYRGGSYNSPLHF; DNA: TGTGCCAGCAGTTACAGGGGCGGCTCCTATAATTCACCCCTCCACTTT
size: many; J: TRBJ1-4; D: .; V: TRBV20-1; CDR3: CSATDEKLFF; DNA: TGCAGCGCCACAGATGAAAAACTGTTTTTT
size: .; J: TRBJ1-6; D: .; V: TRBV6-6; CDR3: CASSYSQAPNSPLHF; DNA: TGTGCCAGCAGTTACTCCCAGGCTCCGAATTCACCCCTCCACTTT
size: few; J: TRBJ2-5; D: .; V: TRBV27; CDR3: CASSHWAGQETQYF; DNA: TGTGCCAGCAGCCACTGGGCGGGCCAAGAGACCCAGTACTTC
size: many; J: TRBJ1-6; D: .; V: TRBV3-1; CDR3: CASSQVWGPNRNSPLHF; DNA: TGTGCCAGCAGCCAAGTATGGGGGCCGAATCGGAATTCACCCCTCCACTTT
size: many; J: TRBJ2-3; D: TRBD2; V: TRBV5-1; CDR3: CASSWQGRGDTQYF; DNA: TGCGCCAGCAGCTGGCAAGGGCGGGGGGATACGCAGTATTTT
size: many; J: TRBJ2-3; D: TRBD2; V: TRBV7-9; CDR3: CASSLGGGVSTDTQYF; DNA: TGTGCCAGCAGCTTAGGCGGGGGAGTTAGCACAGATACGCAGTATTTT
size: few; J: TRBJ2-4; D: .; V: TRBV20-1; CDR3: CSAEQGLQNIQYF; DNA: TGCAGTGCCGAACAGGGTCTCCAAAACATTCAGTACTTC
size: many; J: TRBJ1-6; D: .; V: TRBV7-9; CDR3: CASSSRDSPLHF; DNA: TGTGCCAGCAGCTCCAGGGATTCACCCCTCCACTTT
size: .; J: TRBJ2-3; D: .; V: TRBV4-3; CDR3: CASSQVTPGGSGTDTQYF; DNA: TGCGCCAGCAGCCAAGTCACCCCCGGGGGATCGGGCACAGATACGCAGTATTTT
size: .; J: TRBJ1-4; D: .; V: TRBV5-1; CDR3: CASRRDGATNEKLFF; DNA: TGCGCCAGCAGAAGGGACGGAGCAACTAATGAAAAACTGTTTTTT
size: few; J: TRBJ1-6; D: TRBD1; V: TRBV6-5; CDR3: CASSDRAPLYNSPLHF; DNA: TGTGCCAGCAGTGACAGGGCTCCCCTCTATAATTCACCCCTCCACTTT